These 27 T cell receptor beta chains came from one sample sequenced in a study of cytomegalovirus exposure and HLA in healthy donors. PCR was performed using 60 Vbeta and 13 Jbeta primers. TCRdb's table, derived via immunoSEQ multiplex PCR, lists solely in-frame clones and lacks some. The repertoire has approximately 140,000 clones, roughly three fifths of them found once; the top ten carry over 1.5%. The sample consisted of PBMCs. Every receptor here comes from a male donor in good health and CMV-seronegative.

The chain recombines TRBV2 with TRBJ2-2, with a weak D call TRBD1 (5 bases). The germline V and J ends were trimmed by 8 bases and 0 bases, with 13 bases remaining between them. CDR1 and CDR2 (germline): SNHLY, FYNNEI. There are 15 residues in the CDR3. CDR3 DNA sequence: TGTGCCAGCGAGCAGGGAAGGCCGAACACCGGGGAGCTGTTTTTT. Protein product: CASEQGRPNTGELFF.

The rearrangement uses TRBV11-2 and TRBJ2-7; possibly TRBD1 for D (6 bases). Trimming removed 2 bases at V and 0 bases at J, with 8 bases between. This CDR3 spans 14 amino acids. Germline V gene sequence: CDR1 SGHAT, CDR2 FQNNGV. The CDR3 loop reads CASSLNRVSYEQYF. The DNA of the CDR3 is TGTGCCAGCAGCTTAAACAGGGTCTCCTACGAGCAGTACTTC.

This clone has just a few counts. The chain carries TRBV28 and TRBJ1-4; 8 nucleotides agree with TRBD1. Looked up from germline, CDR1 is MDHEN and CDR2 is SYDVKM. V trimming: 2 bases; J trimming: 5 bases; junction bases outside the gene matches: 4. The CDR3 length is 15 residues. The CDR3 protein is CASSLQGAMNEKLFF. Written as DNA, the CDR3 is TGTGCCAGCAGTTTACAGGGGGCTATGAATGAAAAACTGTTTTTT.

The rearrangement uses TRBV9 and TRBJ2-7; 9 positions agree with TRBD1. There are 14 residues in the CDR3. The V and J ends lost 3 bases and 5 bases, in that order; junction bases with no gene match: 6. CDR1 and CDR2 from the germline V gene are SGDLS and YYNGEE. The DNA of the CDR3 is TGTGCCAGCAGCGCCGTGGACAGGGGCCACGAGCAGTACTTC. Its translation is CASSAVDRGHEQYF.

The V gene is TRBV10-1, the J gene TRBJ1-1, with 7 bases identical to TRBD1. V was pared by 0 bases and J by 4 bases, with 2 bases of the junction left unmatched. The CDR3 runs to 14 residues. CDR1 WNHNN and CDR2 SYGVQD come from the germline V gene (reference sequence). The CDR3 coding sequence is TGCGCCAGCAGTGAGTCAGGGACAGCCACTGAAGCTTTCTTT. Translated, it gives CASSESGTATEAFF.

The count of this clone is one. The chain carries TRBV5-1 and TRBJ1-1, with TRBD1 as a possible D gene (5 bases). Trimming shortened V by 2 bases and J by 5 bases, and 16 bases separated the two germline ends. CDR1 is SGHRS, CDR2 YFSETQ, per germline. The CDR3 covers 15 residues. The CDR3 is CASSLGYGSGTEAFF. As DNA, the CDR3 is TGCGCCAGCAGCTTAGGATACGGATCAGGGACTGAAGCTTTCTTT.

This clone has just a few counts. The chain combines TRBV9 with TRBJ1-6, with D tentatively TRBD1 (6 bases). Deletions cut 8 bases from V and 5 bases from J, with 8 bases between. The germline V gene encodes CDR1 SGDLS and CDR2 YYNGEE. There are 12 residues in the CDR3. The CDR3 loop is CARDSDNSPLHF. DNA of the CDR3: TGTGCCAGGGACAGCGATAATTCACCCCTCCACTTT.

The rearrangement uses TRBV4-2 and TRBJ2-7; TRBD1 might be the D (6 bases). CDR3 length: 15 residues. V was pared by 6 bases and J by 2 bases, with 17 bases between. Looked up from germline, CDR1 is LGHNA and CDR2 is YNFKEQ. CDR3 protein: CASRTTDRGPYEQYF. The CDR3 region has the DNA TGTGCCAGCAGGACTACGGACAGAGGGCCCTACGAGCAGTACTTC.

V gene TRBV5-1 combines with J gene TRBJ1-1, with a weak D call TRBD1 (5 bases). Germline V gives CDR1 SGHRS, CDR2 YFSETQ. The V gene lost 4 bases and the J gene lost 1 base, with 11 bases spanning the gap. CDR3 length: 14 amino acids. The CDR3 loop is CASSEGLANTEAFF. As DNA, the CDR3 is TGCGCCAGCAGCGAGGGACTCGCGAACACTGAAGCTTTCTTT.

The chain is built from TRBV5-6 and TRBJ1-1; the match to TRBD1 covers 9 bases. Germline CDR1 reads SGHDT; CDR2 reads YYEEEE. After removal of 4 bases from V and 13 bases from J, the junction contained 8 bases not matched to a gene. The CDR3 has 12 amino acids. CDR3: CASSPTGGKSFF. The CDR3 bases are TGTGCCAGCAGCCCAACAGGGGGCAAAAGTTTCTTT.

The chain has TRBV30 and TRBJ1-4, with D hard to call. There are 13 residues in the CDR3. Trimming took off 8 bases at V and 6 bases at J, with 16 bases between the two ends. Looked up from germline, CDR1 is GTSNPN and CDR2 is SVGIG (reference sequence). The CDR3 spells CALSPAADEKLFF. The CDR3, as DNA: TGTGCCCTCTCCCCGGCCGCGGATGAAAAACTGTTTTTT.

This chain links TRBV7-2 with TRBJ2-3, with 8 bases identical to TRBD2. CDR3 size: 15 residues. CDR1 is SGHTA, CDR2 FQGNSA, per germline. With V trimmed by 2 bases and J by 1 base, 2 bases remained unmatched. This CDR3 reads CASSLPTSGTDTQYF. The CDR3 coding sequence is TGTGCCAGCAGCTTACCGACTAGCGGCACAGATACGCAGTATTTT. Using reference TRBV7-2 and TRBJ2-3 for the parts outside the CDR3, the full variable domain is GAGVSQSPSNKVTEKGKDVELRCDPISGHTALYWYRQSLGQGLEFLIYFQGNSAPDKSGLPSDRFSAERTGGSVSTLTIQRTQQEDSAVYLCASSLPTSGTDTQYFGPGTRLTVL.

This chain links TRBV5-1 with TRBJ2-3; tentative D call: TRBD1 (6 bases). Deletions cut 5 bases from V and 6 bases from J, with 19 bases between. Per the germline V gene, CDR1 is SGHRS and CDR2 is YFSETQ. The CDR3 length is 15 residues. For the CDR3, the DNA is TGCGCCAGCAGACAGGGACCTGTAATAGGGGATACGCAGTATTTT. It codes for CASRQGPVIGDTQYF. Full variable domain (missing parts from reference TRBV5-1 and TRBJ2-3): KAGVTQTPRYLIKTRGQQVTLSCSPISGHRSVSWYQQTPGQGLQFLFEYFSETQRNKGNFPGRFSGRQFSNSRSEMNVSTLELGDSALYLCASRQGPVIGDTQYFGPGTRLTVL.

This clone was observed a few times. V usage is TRBV7-8 and J usage is TRBJ1-1; D gene unclear. CDR3 size: 13 residues. Between the trimmed V and J ends, which lost 4 bases and 1 base, there was a span of 7 bases. Looked up from germline, CDR1 is SGHVS and CDR2 is FQNEAQ. The CDR3 loop reads CASSSQKNTEAFF. CDR3 in DNA: TGTGCCAGCAGCTCCCAGAAGAACACTGAAGCTTTCTTT.

This chain uses TRBV2 with TRBJ2-5, with 10 bases identical to TRBD1. The end of the DNA is better explained by TRBJ2-7, so the J call may be wrong. This CDR3 has 14 residues. Germline CDR1 and CDR2: SNHLY and FYNNEI. In nucleotides, the CDR3 is TGTGCCAGCAGTGTAGGGACAGGGGTCCACGAGCAGTACTTC. Its protein product is CASSVGTGVHEQYF.

The chain carries TRBV30 and TRBJ1-5; TRBD1 aligns across 7 bases. Germline assignment: CDR1 GTSNPN and CDR2 SVGIG (reference sequence). The CDR3 contains 14 residues. The trim removed 4 bases at V and 7 bases at J, leaving 10 bases unmatched. DNA of the CDR3: TGTGCCTGGACCGCACCACAGGGGTCCCAGCCCCAGCATTTT. Translating it yields CAWTAPQGSQPQHF.

This clone has just one count. The chain has TRBV7-9 and TRBJ2-5, with 8 bases that match TRBD2. The J segment lost 1 base and the V segment lost 8 bases, leaving 15 bases of the junction unmatched. CDR1 is SEHNR and CDR2 is FQNEAQ in the germline V gene (reference sequence). CDR3 size: 17 residues. As DNA, the CDR3 is TGTGCCAGCCTCCCCCGGGGAGCGGGAGCGGTCCAAGAGACCCAGTACTTC. This codes for CASLPRGAGAVQETQYF. Together with reference TRBV7-9 and TRBJ2-5, the CDR3 gives the full variable domain: DTGVSQNPRHKITKRGQNVTFRCDPISEHNRLYWYRQTLGQGPEFLTYFQNEAQLEKSRLLSDRFSAERPKGSFSTLEIQRTEQGDSAMYLCASLPRGAGAVQETQYFGPGTRLLVL.

In this sample, this clone turned up a few times. The J gene is TRBJ2-5, the V gene TRBV7-4; possibly TRBD1 for D (6 bases). From germline, CDR1 is SGHVT and CDR2 SQSDAQ. V was trimmed by 0 bases and J by 3 bases, leaving 17 bases between them. The CDR3 extends over 17 amino acids. The CDR3 is CASSLALRGQREETQYF. Written as DNA, the CDR3 is TGTGCCAGCAGCTTAGCGCTACGAGGACAGAGAGAAGAGACCCAGTACTTC.

The chain couples TRBV4-1 to TRBJ2-2, with TRBD2 matching 13 bases. Germline V gene lookup returns CDR1 MGHRA and CDR2 YSYEKL. V lost 4 bases to trimming and J lost 4 bases; unmatched junction nucleotides: 9. This CDR3 has 18 residues. For the CDR3, the DNA is TGCGCCAGCAGCCCGGTGACTAGCGGGGGGCACATCACCGGGGAGCTGTTTTTT. Translation: CASSPVTSGGHITGELFF.

The rearrangement joins TRBV5-6 to TRBJ1-1, with 10 bases identical to TRBD1. Trimming cost V 5 bases and J 7 bases; bases outside gene matches: 11. In germline, CDR1 is SGHDT, CDR2 YYEEEE. The CDR3 loop spans 15 amino acids. CDR3 amino acids: CASRGQGHIIGEAFF. The CDR3 DNA follows: TGTGCCAGCAGGGGACAGGGGCATATCATCGGTGAAGCTTTCTTT.

The chain recombines TRBV13 with TRBJ2-7; the D gene is possibly TRBD2 (6 bases). Trimming removed 2 bases from V and 0 bases from J, with 11 bases in between. CDR1 is PRHDT and CDR2 is FYEKMQ in the germline V gene (reference sequence). This CDR3 is 15 amino acids long. CDR3 amino acids: CASSLRDSVSYEQYF. As DNA, the CDR3 is TGTGCCAGCAGCTTAAGGGACTCCGTCTCCTACGAGCAGTACTTC. The full variable domain, completed using reference TRBV13 and TRBJ2-7, is AAGVIQSPRHLIKEKRETATLKCYPIPRHDTVYWYQQGPGQDPQFLISFYEKMQSDKGSIPDRFSAQQFSDYHSELNMSSLELGDSALYFCASSLRDSVSYEQYFGPGTRLTVT.

J is TRBJ2-1 and V is TRBV29-1, with 8 bases lining up with TRBD1. Germline CDR1 is SQVTM and CDR2 is ANQGSEA. V shed 6 bases and J 9 bases; nucleotides not matched to a gene: 7. The CDR3 consists of 12 residues. The CDR3 bases are TGCAGCGTCGATGACAGGGGTCGTGAGCAGTTCTTC. This encodes CSVDDRGREQFF.

This clone was picked up a small number of times. The V and J genes are TRBV28 and TRBJ1-5; TRBD1 agrees at 7 bases. Looked up from germline, CDR1 is MDHEN and CDR2 is SYDVKM. J was trimmed by 2 bases and V by 6 bases; bases with no gene match: 7. The CDR3 covers 15 residues. As DNA, the CDR3 is TGTGCCAGCAGGCCGACAGGGCAGGGCAATCAGCCCCAGCATTTT. It codes for CASRPTGQGNQPQHF. The full variable domain, rest sourced from reference TRBV28 and TRBJ1-5, is DVKVTQSSRYLVKRTGEKVFLECVQDMDHENMFWYRQDPGLGLRLIYFSYDVKMKEKGDIPEGYSVSREKKERFSLILESASTNQTSMYLCASRPTGQGNQPQHFGDGTRLSIL.

The rearrangement joins TRBV10-3 to TRBJ2-1, with 11 bases fitting TRBD2. Per the germline V gene, CDR1 is ENHRY and CDR2 is SYGVKD. The CDR3 is 17 amino acids. Unmatched junction bases numbered 9, after V lost 7 bases and J lost 1 base. The CDR3 coding sequence is TGTGCCATCACCGCCGGGACTAGCGGAAGGTCCTACAATGAGCAGTTCTTC. It translates to CAITAGTSGRSYNEQFF.

This CDR3 reads CATSRVGGSHEQYF. CDR3 nucleotide sequence: TGTGCCACCAGCAGAGTGGGGGGTTCCCACGAGCAGTACTTC. The chain joins TRBV15 to TRBJ2-7, with D tentatively TRBD2 (6 bases). Germline V gene sequence: CDR1 LNHNV, CDR2 YYDKDF (reference sequence). V was trimmed by 1 base and J by 5 bases, leaving 12 bases between them. The CDR3 is made up of 14 amino acids.

Notes on this clone: Other DNA variants within this sample encode the same CDR3. The rearrangement joins TRBV6-5 to TRBJ2-5; 9 bases are shared with TRBD1. V lost 6 bases, J lost 4 bases, and 6 bases stayed unmatched. The CDR3 is 14 amino acids. CDR1 is MNHEY, CDR2 SVGAGI, per germline. CDR3 nucleotide sequence: TGTGCCAGCAGACCAACAGGGGGCGTAGAGACCCAGTACTTC. It is translated as CASRPTGGVETQYF.

This sequence joins TRBV9 and TRBJ2-1; possible D gene TRBD1, 7 bases. Germline CDR1 reads SGDLS; CDR2 reads YYNGEE. The V end was cut by 0 bases, the J end by 2 bases, with 15 bases between. The CDR3 extends over 17 amino acids. The CDR3 sequence: CASSVGASGGPYNEQFF. CDR3 nucleotides: TGTGCCAGCAGCGTAGGAGCGTCAGGGGGGCCCTACAATGAGCAGTTCTTC.